The source of this T cell receptor (beta chain) is a study of cytomegalovirus exposure and HLA in healthy donors. The primer mix had 60 Vbeta and 13 Jbeta primers. TCRdb keeps only in-frame clones here, not all; method: immunoSEQ multiplex PCR. This sample contains 45,000 to 60,000 clones. As for this clone: Its cognate antigen is unknown.

The CDR3 consists of 14 residues. Germline V gene data show CDR1 as LGHNA and CDR2 as YSLEER. Trimming shortened V by 1 base and J by 2 bases, and 8 bases separated the two germline ends. Notes on the study in general: Prior analysis indicated that the majority of TCR beta V segments exhibited productivity approximately 87% or approximately 30% of the time. Later work associated roughly 15,000 TCR beta sequences with HLA alleles at 0.05 false discovery rate. Sequence variants that were highly shared formed a cluster that was likely a sequencing artifact.

The chain employs TRBV4-3 and TRBJ1-2; the D is unclear. Sequencing input: PBMCs. This TCR was sampled from a male donor in good health and CMV-seronegative. The CDR3 protein is CASSQGEYNYGYTF. The CDR3 nucleotides are TGCGCCAGCAGCCAAGGAGAGTACAACTATGGCTACACCTTC.